This T cell receptor (beta chain) derives from a study of PD-L1 blockade in urothelial cancer. As for the study in general: Median T cell yield from blood was about 130,000.

Produced via immunoSEQ multiplex PCR; TCRdb's table is partial and in-frame only. The profile shows about 43,000 clones, around 89% of them singletons. Patients in the study were battling locally advanced or metastatic urothelial carcinoma. V shed 3 bases and J 2 bases; nucleotides not matched to a gene: 5. CDR1 is SGHDT and CDR2 is YYEEEE in the germline V gene. The length of the CDR3 is 15 residues. The TCR sequence derives from an older woman with urothelial cancer. The sequencing used PBMCs, collected around atezolizumab (anti-PD-L1) treatment. V and J are TRBV5-6 and TRBJ1-2; TRBD1 aligns across 9 bases. CDR3 region: CASSSGTGWNYGYTF. CDR3 coding DNA: TGTGCCAGCAGCTCCGGGACAGGGTGGAACTATGGCTACACCTTC.